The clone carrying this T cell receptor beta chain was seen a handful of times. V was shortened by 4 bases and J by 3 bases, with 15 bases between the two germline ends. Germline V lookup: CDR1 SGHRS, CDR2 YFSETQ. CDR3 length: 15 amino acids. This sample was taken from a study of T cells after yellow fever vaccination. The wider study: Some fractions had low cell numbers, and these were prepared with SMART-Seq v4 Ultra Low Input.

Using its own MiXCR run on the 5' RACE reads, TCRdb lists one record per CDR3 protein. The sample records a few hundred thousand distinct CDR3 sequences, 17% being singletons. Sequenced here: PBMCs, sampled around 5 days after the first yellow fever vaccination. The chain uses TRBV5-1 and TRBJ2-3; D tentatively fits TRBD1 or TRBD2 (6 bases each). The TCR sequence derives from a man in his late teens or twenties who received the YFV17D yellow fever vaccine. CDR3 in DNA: TGCGCCAGCAGCCTGGAGGGGGGCAGGACAGATACGCAGTATTTT. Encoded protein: CASSLEGGRTDTQYF. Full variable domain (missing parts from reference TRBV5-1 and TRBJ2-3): KAGVTQTPRYLIKTRGQQVTLSCSPISGHRSVSWYQQTPGQGLQFLFEYFSETQRNKGNFPGRFSGRQFSNSRSEMNVSTLELGDSALYLCASSLEGGRTDTQYFGPGTRLTVL.